Given below is one TCR beta chain in context. Its cognate antigen is unknown. The sample contains more than one DNA sequence encoding this CDR3. The data were taken from a study of shared clonotypes between healthy human individuals. Germline V lookup: CDR1 SGHRS, CDR2 YFSETQ. This CDR3 has 14 amino acids. V lost 0 bases, J lost 4 bases, and 9 bases lay in between. The study's findings and limits: Unshared clonotypes carried lower generation probabilities than those common to all four donors.

Only in-frame clones appear in the TCRdb table, and some are missing; sequencing was by immunoSEQ multiplex PCR. The data contain roughly 1.4 million clones, less than 99% of them singletons. This receptor was obtained from a man aged 30-40 years in good health. V gene TRBV5-1 combines with J gene TRBJ2-3; D perhaps matches TRBD1 (6 bases). Sequencing input: naive CD4+ T cells sorted from blood. Regarding subset: CD45RA+ positively selected. CDR3 residues: CASSLDRAPDTQYF. The CDR3 nucleotides read TGCGCCAGCAGCTTGGACAGGGCCCCAGATACGCAGTATTTT.